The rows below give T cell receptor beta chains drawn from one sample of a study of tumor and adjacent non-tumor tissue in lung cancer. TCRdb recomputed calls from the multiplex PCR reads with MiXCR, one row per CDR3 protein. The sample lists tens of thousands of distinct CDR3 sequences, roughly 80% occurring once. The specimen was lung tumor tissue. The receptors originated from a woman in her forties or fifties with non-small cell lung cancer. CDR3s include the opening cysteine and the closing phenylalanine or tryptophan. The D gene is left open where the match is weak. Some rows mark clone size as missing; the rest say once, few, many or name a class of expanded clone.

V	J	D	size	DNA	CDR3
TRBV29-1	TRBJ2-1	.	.	TGCAGCGTCCTCCCAGATTTCTACAATGAGCAGTTCTTC	CSVLPDFYNEQFF
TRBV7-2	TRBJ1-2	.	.	TGTGCCAGCAGCTTAGGACAGTACATGTATGGCTACACCTTC	CASSLGQYMYGYTF
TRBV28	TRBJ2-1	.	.	TGTACTAGCAGTAACTACAATGAGCAGTTCTTC	CTSSNYNEQFF
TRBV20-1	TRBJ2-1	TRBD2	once	TGCAGTGCTAGAAAAACCGACGGACTAGCGGGAGGTTACGATGAGCAGTTCTTC	CSARKTDGLAGGYDEQFF
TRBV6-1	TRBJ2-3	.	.	TGTGCCAGTAGTGAGTCTACTCCTAGCACAGATAGGCAGTATTTT	CASSESTPSTDRQYF
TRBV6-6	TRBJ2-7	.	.	TGTGCCAACAGTTACCTACTTTACGAGCAGTACTTC	CANSYLLYEQYF
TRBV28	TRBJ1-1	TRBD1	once	TGTATCAGCAGTTCCTGGACAGGAGACACTGAAGCTTTCTTT	CISSSWTGDTEAFF
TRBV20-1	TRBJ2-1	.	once	TGCAGTGCATTGGAGGGCAATGAGCAGTTCTTC	CSALEGNEQFF
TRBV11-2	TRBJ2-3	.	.	TGTACCAGCAGCTCAACATTCCCAAGGGGGACGCAATATTTT	CTSSSTFPRGTQYF
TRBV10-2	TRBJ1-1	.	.	TGCTCCATCAGGGACCCGAACACTGAAGATTTCTTT	CSIRDPNTEDFF
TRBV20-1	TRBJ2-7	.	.	TGCAGTGCTAGATTCAGGGACCCCAATTCCTATAAGCAGTACTTC	CSARFRDPNSYKQYF
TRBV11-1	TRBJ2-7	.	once	TGTGCCAGCAACCATTGGGACAACTCCTACGAGCAGTACTTC	CASNHWDNSYEQYF
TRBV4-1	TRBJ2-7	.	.	TGCGCCAGCAGCCAAGACAGAGGACACGCCTACGGGCAGTACTTC	CASSQDRGHAYGQYF